This T cell receptor beta chain was retrieved from a study of identical twins. Study-level results: In monozygotic twins, models underestimated the sharing of out-of-frame TCR alpha.

This clonotype showed up just a few times. The target antigen is unknown. Per the germline V gene, CDR1 is SGHRS and CDR2 is YFSETQ. The CDR3 contains 14 residues. With 0 bases removed from V and 6 bases from J, the gap between germline ends came to 9 bases. TCRdb re-called the 5' RACE reads through MiXCR, storing one row per CDR3 protein. The sample shows approximately 680,000 distinct CDR3 sequences, around 7.5% of them seen only once. These records were also assigned to another study, of yellow fever vaccine responses in identical twins.

The sequence came from a woman aged 18-29 years in good health. This chain connects TRBV5-1 to TRBJ2-2; tentative D call: TRBD1 (5 bases). The sequencing sample was made of PBMCs. CDR3 residues: CASSLAQGPGELFF. The DNA of the CDR3 is TGCGCCAGCAGCTTGGCTCAGGGTCCCGGGGAGCTGTTTTTT. Combining the CDR3 with reference TRBV5-1 and TRBJ2-2 gives the whole variable domain KAGVTQTPRYLIKTRGQQVTLSCSPISGHRSVSWYQQTPGQGLQFLFEYFSETQRNKGNFPGRFSGRQFSNSRSEMNVSTLELGDSALYLCASSLAQGPGELFFGEGSRLTVL.